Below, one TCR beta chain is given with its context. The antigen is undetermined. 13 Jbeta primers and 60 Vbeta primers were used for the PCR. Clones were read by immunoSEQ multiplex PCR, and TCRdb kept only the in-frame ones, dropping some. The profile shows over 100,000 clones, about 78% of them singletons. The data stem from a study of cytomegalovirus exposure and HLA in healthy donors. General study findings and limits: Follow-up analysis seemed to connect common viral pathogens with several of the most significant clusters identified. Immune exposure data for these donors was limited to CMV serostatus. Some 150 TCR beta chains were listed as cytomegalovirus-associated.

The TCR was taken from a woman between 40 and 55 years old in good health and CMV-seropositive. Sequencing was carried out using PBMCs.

The CDR3 nucleotides are TGCGCCAGCAGCTTGGGATCCGGTGTTAACAGACAAGAGACCCAGTACTTC. Translating gives CASSLGSGVNRQETQYF. This rearrangement joins TRBV5-1 to TRBJ2-5; D ambiguous. Germline-derived CDR1 and CDR2 are SGHRS and YFSETQ. Trimming pared 0 bases from V and 2 bases from J, leaving 17 bases between. The CDR3 loop spans 17 amino acids.